The 24 T cell receptor beta chains below were found in one sample sequenced in a study of cytomegalovirus exposure and HLA in healthy donors. Use of 60 Vbeta and 13 Jbeta primers characterized the PCR. Repertoires were generated with immunoSEQ multiplex PCR, while TCRdb's copy carries only in-frame clones and drops some. The sample holds over 150,000 clones, over 65% seen once. Material for sequencing was PBMCs. The receptors shown here come from a woman aged 60 to 75 in good health and CMV-seropositive.

This chain uses TRBV28 with TRBJ1-5; no firm D call. V was clipped by 3 bases and J by 7 bases, with 7 bases between them. Germline lookup yields CDR1 MDHEN and CDR2 SYDVKM. The CDR3 covers 12 residues. The CDR3 sequence: CASSFGVQPQHF. Here the CDR3 DNA reads TGTGCCAGCAGTTTCGGGGTACAGCCCCAGCATTTT. Looking up the rest from reference TRBV28 and TRBJ1-5 gives the full variable domain: DVKVTQSSRYLVKRTGEKVFLECVQDMDHENMFWYRQDPGLGLRLIYFSYDVKMKEKGDIPEGYSVSREKKERFSLILESASTNQTSMYLCASSFGVQPQHFGDGTRLSIL.

This clone was detected a few times. V is TRBV28 and J is TRBJ1-5; 7 bases are shared with TRBD1. Per the germline V gene, CDR1 is MDHEN and CDR2 is SYDVKM. Trimming took 6 bases from V and 2 from J; bases not matched to a gene: 10. This CDR3 has 16 residues. CDR3 residues: CASSVTGVRGNQPQHF. CDR3 DNA: TGTGCCAGCAGCGTTACAGGGGTTCGGGGCAATCAGCCCCAGCATTTT.

This chain joins TRBV11-3 and TRBJ2-3; D perhaps matches TRBD1 (6 bases). Germline lookup yields CDR1 SGHNT and CDR2 YENEEA. V was clipped by 1 base and J by 6 bases, with 14 bases between them. The CDR3 extends over 15 amino acids. The CDR3: CASSLGGGPTDTQYF. In DNA, the CDR3 is TGTGCCAGCAGCTTAGGTGGGGGCCCGACGGATACGCAGTATTTT.

This clone was counted a single time. This chain uses TRBV7-3 with TRBJ2-5; D may be TRBD2 (6 bases). CDR1 SGHTA and CDR2 FQGTGA come from the germline V gene. The V gene lost 0 bases and the J gene lost 4 bases, with 15 bases spanning the gap. The CDR3 is 16 amino acids. This chain's CDR3 is CASSLTGTSPVETQYF. As DNA, the CDR3 is TGTGCCAGCAGCTTAACTGGGACTTCGCCGGTAGAGACCCAGTACTTC.

V is TRBV19 and J is TRBJ2-7, with 12 positions matching TRBD2. The CDR3 contains 16 residues. The germline V gene has CDR1 LNHDA and CDR2 SQIVND (reference sequence). The J segment lost 4 bases and the V segment lost 6 bases, leaving 10 bases of the junction unmatched. The CDR3 DNA reads as TGTGCCAGTAGAACCCGACGGACTAGCGGGAAGTACGAGCAGTACTTC. The encoded protein is CASRTRRTSGKYEQYF. Full variable domain (rest looked up from reference TRBV19 and TRBJ2-7): DGGITQSPKYLFRKEGQNVTLSCEQNLNHDAMYWYRQDPGQGLRLIYYSQIVNDFQKGDIAEGYSVSREKKESFPLTVTSAQKNPTAFYLCASRTRRTSGKYEQYFGPGTRLTVT.

This chain joins TRBV9 and TRBJ2-5; possible D gene TRBD1, 6 bases. Germline V gives CDR1 SGDLS, CDR2 YYNGEE. This CDR3 has 13 amino acids. Trimming left V 0 bases short and J 3 bases short, with 6 bases between. Here the CDR3 DNA reads TGTGCCAGCAGCGTAGCAGGGGAAGAGACCCAGTACTTC. It codes for CASSVAGEETQYF.

Written as DNA, the CDR3 is TGCGCCAGCAGCCAAGAAGGGCTAGCTATAGGTGAGCAGTTCTTC. Translating gives CASSQEGLAIGEQFF. The chain has TRBV4-1 and TRBJ2-1; possible D gene TRBD2, 5 bases. V was clipped by 0 bases and J by 9 bases, with 15 bases between them. The CDR3 consists of 15 residues. Germline CDR1 and CDR2: MGHRA and YSYEKL.

The count of this clone is one. The chain links TRBV6-5 to TRBJ2-3; D possibly corresponds to TRBD2 (6 bases). The CDR3 consists of 13 residues. Germline V gene lookup returns CDR1 MNHEY and CDR2 SVGAGI. Trimming took 7 bases from V and 3 from J, leaving 11 bases between them. As DNA, the CDR3 is TGTGCCAGCACGGGAGCCGTTACAGATACGCAGTATTTT. Translation: CASTGAVTDTQYF.

The chain carries TRBV29-1 and TRBJ1-1; D gene ambiguous. This CDR3 region has 13 residues. From germline, CDR1 is SQVTM and CDR2 ANQGSEA. V shed 8 bases and J shed 4 bases, with 17 bases lying between them. The CDR3 DNA follows: TGCAGCCCTGTTAGGGTCGGAGGCACTGAAGCTTTCTTT. Translation gives CSPVRVGGTEAFF.

This chain uses TRBV6-1 with TRBJ2-2, with no clear D. This CDR3 has 14 residues. Looked up from germline, CDR1 is MNHNS and CDR2 is SASEGT. V was pared by 1 base and J by 1 base, with 4 bases between. CDR3 in DNA: TGTGCCAGCAGTGAAGGGCAGAACACCGGGGAGCTGTTTTTT. It translates to CASSEGQNTGELFF.

For this clone: Other DNA sequences in the sample encode the same CDR3. This chain uses TRBV28 with TRBJ2-7; 7 nucleotides match TRBD1. The CDR3 has 13 amino acids. The trim removed 3 bases at V and 4 bases at J, leaving 3 bases unmatched. The germline gives CDR1 MDHEN, CDR2 SYDVKM. The CDR3 bases are TGTGCCAGCAGTTTGCCAGGGGGATACGAGCAGTACTTC. It encodes CASSLPGGYEQYF.

The chain combines TRBV7-3 with TRBJ2-1, with 12 bases identical to TRBD2. CDR1 SGHTA and CDR2 FQGTGA come from the germline V gene. V lost 5 bases and J lost 9; bases outside the gene matches: 14. This CDR3 spans 17 amino acids. CDR3 loop: CASSLLAGGLEGGEQFF. The CDR3 region has the DNA TGTGCCAGCAGCCTCCTAGCGGGAGGGCTGGAGGGGGGTGAGCAGTTCTTC.

The gene calls are TRBV28 and TRBJ2-1, with D perhaps TRBD2 (5 bases). The CDR3 is 15 amino acids. Germline-derived CDR1 and CDR2 are MDHEN and SYDVKM. Deletions cut 7 bases from V and 0 bases from J, with 13 bases between. As DNA, the CDR3 is TGTGCCAGCACCCGGGTAGCGCACTCCTACAATGAGCAGTTCTTC. Translating it yields CASTRVAHSYNEQFF.

The chain is built from TRBV27 and TRBJ1-4; D might be TRBD1 (6 bases). This CDR3 is built from 16 residues. Germline-derived CDR1 and CDR2 are MNHEY and SMNVEV (reference sequence). With 3 bases removed from V and 3 bases from J, the gap between germline ends came to 14 bases. The CDR3 protein is CASSFQGQASNEKLFF. As DNA, the CDR3 is TGTGCCAGCAGTTTCCAGGGGCAAGCGTCTAATGAAAAACTGTTTTTT.

The rearrangement joins TRBV18 to TRBJ1-2, with 7 positions matching TRBD1. J lost 4 bases, V lost 6 bases, and 2 bases had no gene match. The CDR3 sequence is 12 residues long. Germline lookup yields CDR1 KGHSH and CDR2 LQKENI. CDR3 sequence reads: CASSGQPYGYTF. CDR3 nucleotide sequence: TGTGCCAGCTCGGGACAGCCCTATGGCTACACCTTC.

This chain uses TRBV28 with TRBJ1-5, with D hard to call. Deletions cut 3 bases from V and 2 bases from J, with 11 bases between. The germline V gene has CDR1 MDHEN and CDR2 SYDVKM. The length of the CDR3 is 15 residues. Here the CDR3 DNA reads TGTGCCAGCAGTTTTTGGGGAGGAGGCAATCAGCCCCAGCATTTT. Amino acids: CASSFWGGGNQPQHF.

The J gene is TRBJ2-2, the V gene TRBV5-1, with TRBD1 identical over 9 bases. Germline CDR1 and CDR2: SGHRS and YFSETQ. This CDR3 region has 15 residues. V trimming: 4 bases; J trimming: 6 bases; junction bases outside the gene matches: 7. CDR3 coding DNA: TGCGCCAGCAGCGCGGGACAGGGAAGTTCCGGGGAGCTGTTTTTT. Translated: CASSAGQGSSGELFF.

This clone has just one count. J is TRBJ1-1 and V is TRBV7-9; 10 bases line up with TRBD1. CDR3 length: 13 amino acids. V gave up 5 bases and J gave up 10 bases; unmatched junction bases: 7. From germline, CDR1 is SEHNR and CDR2 FQNEAQ (reference sequence). This CDR3 is CASSIRQGAGAFF. The CDR3 nucleotides read TGTGCCAGCAGCATACGACAGGGGGCAGGAGCTTTCTTT.

The genes are TRBV4-2 and TRBJ1-1; 8 nucleotides align to TRBD1. Germline V gives CDR1 LGHNA, CDR2 YNFKEQ. V was pared by 4 bases and J by 3 bases, with 10 bases of the junction left unmatched. CDR3 length: 16 residues. CDR3 DNA sequence: TGTGCCAGCAGCCGGGGCACAGGGGGAGGGGACACTGAAGCTTTCTTT. Its protein product is CASSRGTGGGDTEAFF.

The chain links TRBV27 to TRBJ1-5; no clear D gene. Trimming removed 0 bases at V and 12 bases at J, with 12 bases between. The germline V gene has CDR1 MNHEY and CDR2 SMNVEV (reference sequence). The CDR3 loop spans 13 amino acids. CDR3 sequence: CASSLSVGEGQHF. The CDR3, as DNA: TGTGCCAGCAGTTTATCGGTCGGGGAGGGCCAGCATTTT.

On this clone itself: A junction boundary mismatches the germline segment, possibly from a read error. The J gene is TRBJ2-7, the V gene TRBV4-1, with 12 bases that match TRBD2. Germline assignment: CDR1 MGHRA and CDR2 YSYEKL. The CDR3 is made up of 16 amino acids. CDR3 amino acids: CASSQSILAGGHMGIF. Written as DNA, the CDR3 is TGCGCCAGCAGCCAAAGTATACTAGCGGGAGGTCATATGGGAATTTTC.

The rearrangement links TRBV13 to TRBJ2-1; D unclear. The germline CDR1 and CDR2 sequences are PRHDT and FYEKMQ (reference sequence). The CDR3 length is 12 residues. V dropped 5 bases and J dropped 3 bases, with 5 bases sitting between them. The CDR3 sequence is CASSILYNEQFF. DNA for the CDR3: TGTGCCAGCAGCATTCTCTACAATGAGCAGTTCTTC.

This clone was counted once. The chain has TRBV5-1 and TRBJ1-1; D is uncertain. Trimming stripped 2 bases from V and 4 bases from J, with 9 bases between. Germline V lookup: CDR1 SGHRS, CDR2 YFSETQ. There are 13 residues in the CDR3. The CDR3 region is CASSFLGITEAFF. The CDR3 DNA reads TGCGCCAGCAGCTTTCTCGGGATCACTGAAGCTTTCTTT.

The DNA of the CDR3 is TGCGCCAGCACCCAGACTAGCGGCACAGATACGCAGTATTTT. It codes for CASTQTSGTDTQYF. The chain recombines TRBV5-1 with TRBJ2-3, with 8 bases that match TRBD2. The ends lost 6 bases at V and 1 base at J; junction bases unmatched: 4. Per germline, CDR1 SGHRS and CDR2 YFSETQ. CDR3 size: 14 residues.